Included here is one TCR beta chain sequence, with context. Its matching antigen is unknown. The sample comes from a study of T cells in Graves' hyperthyroidism and ophthalmopathy. Overall study: At the time of initial diagnosis and before any treatment, peripheral blood was collected.

Whole-study results and caveats: Clonotypes that were expanded in thyroid above 0.001 mostly appeared in blood too.

The investigators amplified TCR beta CDR3 regions from RNA transcripts. With the HTBI primer set, the TCR CDR3 went through a first round of RT-PCR. TCRdb analysed the multiplex PCR reads with MiXCR anew, one entry per CDR3 protein. The sample records 490,000 or so distinct CDR3 sequences, about 20% being singletons. The V gene's germline CDR1 is DFQATT and CDR2 SNEGSKA (reference sequence). Unmatched junction bases numbered 11, after V lost 3 bases and J lost 5 bases. This CDR3 contains 16 residues. Sequences were obtained from blood. This TCR came from a man aged 35-49 years with Graves' ophthalmopathy. V usage is TRBV20-1 and J usage is TRBJ2-3; TRBD2 aligns across 10 bases. CDR3 residues: CSARASGGAGEDTQYF. The CDR3 DNA reads TGCAGTGCTAGGGCAAGCGGGGGGGCCGGGGAAGATACGCAGTATTTT.